The 13 T cell receptor beta chains below all came from one sample that was sequenced in a study of T cell clonality in common variable immunodeficiency. The method was immunoSEQ multiplex PCR; TCRdb's version includes in-frame clones alone and lacks a portion of them. In total the sample includes roughly 55,000 clones, none of them seen once. Sequenced: peripheral blood mononuclear cells. All receptors come from a person between 18 and 69 years old in good health.

This clone was recorded many times. The read terminates 3 residues ahead of where the CDR3 ends, so the germline J gene completes it. The J gene is TRBJ2-7, the V gene TRBV7-9, with D unclear. V dropped 1 base and J dropped 5 bases, with 12 bases sitting between them. Germline lookup yields CDR1 SEHNR and CDR2 FQNEAQ (reference sequence). The CDR3 consists of 14 residues. The CDR3 region is CASSLDSIPDEQYF. The DNA read from the CDR3 is TGTGCCAGCAGCTTAGACTCTATCCCCGACGAG.

This clone was detected many times. Read coverage stops 3 residues before the CDR3 terminus; the germline J gene supplies the remainder. The J gene is TRBJ2-1, the V gene TRBV7-7; 11 nucleotides agree with TRBD2. Germline V gives CDR1 SSHAT, CDR2 FNYEAQ (reference sequence). With V trimmed by 5 bases and J by 9 bases, 15 bases remained unmatched. The CDR3 spans 17 residues. The chain's CDR3 is CASSPSVGSGREGEQFF. The CDR3 bases that were read are TGTGCCAGCAGCCCCAGCGTGGGTAGCGGGAGGGAAGGTGAG.

This clone was seen repeatedly, ten times or more. With the read ending 3 residues before the CDR3 end, the germline J gene is used to fill in that end. This chain uses TRBV20-1 with TRBJ2-3; 16 bases align to TRBD2. V lost 4 bases, J lost 6 bases, and 4 bases stayed unmatched. The CDR3 is 15 residues long. Germline V gene lookup returns CDR1 DFQATT and CDR2 SNEGSKA (reference sequence). The part of the CDR3 DNA that was read is TGCAGTGCTAAAGGGACTAGCGGGGGGGGTGATACG. It is translated as CSAKGTSGGGDT. The full CDR3 sequence reads CSAKGTSGGGDTQYF.

Ten or more counts support this clone. With the read ending 3 residues before the CDR3 end, the germline J gene is used to fill in that end. The rearrangement uses TRBV19 and TRBJ2-1, with a weak D call TRBD2 (6 bases). V shed 5 bases and J shed 4 bases, with 12 bases lying between them. The CDR3 covers 14 residues. In germline, CDR1 is LNHDA, CDR2 SQIVND (reference sequence). CDR3 DNA, as far as it was read: TGTGCCAGTAGTCCCGCCCGGGGGTACAATGAG. Residues: CASSPARGYNE. The complete CDR3 sequence is CASSPARGYNEQFF.

This clone was observed many times. The sequence runs out 3 residues before the end of the CDR3; the remainder is reconstructed from the germline J gene. The chain is built from TRBV4-1 and TRBJ2-6; TRBD1 matches at 7 bases. There are 18 residues in the CDR3. V lost 4 bases to trimming and J lost 4 bases; unmatched junction nucleotides: 13. In germline, CDR1 is MGHRA, CDR2 YSYEKL. The chain's CDR3 is CASSLRQGVVPGANVLTF. The CDR3 DNA, read in part, is TGCGCCAGCAGCCTTCGACAGGGCGTTGTCCCCGGGGCCAACGTC.

This clone was observed many times. The CDR3 end lies 3 residues beyond the end of the read and is filled in from the germline J gene. The chain is built from TRBV7-9 and TRBJ1-2; 7 bases are shared with TRBD1. The ends lost 5 bases at V and 3 bases at J; junction bases unmatched: 6. Germline V gives CDR1 SEHNR, CDR2 FQNEAQ (reference sequence). This CDR3 spans 14 amino acids. The sequenced part of the CDR3 DNA is TGTGCCAGCAGCCTACAGGGGCAGGACTATGGC. This translates into CASSLQGQDYG. In full, the CDR3 reads CASSLQGQDYGYTF.

This clone was seen ten or more times. The sequence runs out 3 residues before the end of the CDR3; the remainder is reconstructed from the germline J gene. The chain employs TRBV29-1 and TRBJ2-1; tentative D call: TRBD2 (5 bases). The CDR3 has 13 amino acids. Germline V gene sequence: CDR1 SQVTM, CDR2 ANQGSEA. V dropped 4 bases and J dropped 5 bases, with 12 bases sitting between them. This CDR3 is CSVGLAENNEQFF. The sequenced part of the CDR3 DNA is TGCAGCGTTGGTCTAGCAGAGAACAATGAG.

At least ten counts were recorded for this clone. The observed sequence ends 3 residues before the CDR3 terminus, with the missing tail filled in from the germline J gene. The chain combines TRBV7-9 with TRBJ2-3, with 7 bases that match TRBD2. V dropped 5 bases and J dropped 4; count of bases not matched to a gene: 9. The CDR3 is 15 residues long. The germline V gene encodes CDR1 SEHNR and CDR2 FQNEAQ (reference sequence). CDR3 protein: CASSLGSSGADTQYF. The CDR3 bases that were read are TGTGCCAGCAGCCTAGGGTCTAGCGGCGCAGATACG.

This clone has at least ten counts. The read comes to an end 3 residues before the CDR3 does, leaving the germline J gene to fill in the end. The chain combines TRBV19 with TRBJ1-5; 8 bases map to TRBD1. CDR1 and CDR2 from the germline V gene are LNHDA and SQIVND (reference sequence). The J segment lost 6 bases and the V segment lost 11 bases, leaving 12 bases of the junction unmatched. CDR3 length equals 14 residues. Incomplete CDR3 DNA: TGTGCCTCACTCCGGACAGGGTCCGGTCAGCCC. Translating it yields CASLRTGSGQP. The full CDR3 sequence reads CASLRTGSGQPQHF.

The table lists this clone with many counts. The read ends 3 residues shy of where the CDR3 ends; the end is completed using the germline J gene. The chain has TRBV3-1 (or the pseudogene TRBV3-2) and TRBJ2-1, with D unresolved. The ends were cut back, 1 base at V and 9 bases at J, with 10 bases in the middle. Germline V gene sequence: CDR1 LGHDT, CDR2 YNNKEL (reference sequence). The CDR3 totals 13 residues. The CDR3 sequence: CASSQAVPGEQFF. Partial CDR3 DNA: TGTGCCAGCAGCCAAGCGGTTCCCGGTGAG.

This clone was observed many times. Sequencing ends 3 residues short of the CDR3 end; the germline J gene provides the rest. The chain recombines TRBV15 with TRBJ2-7; tentatively, D is TRBD2 (6 bases). V lost 0 bases and J 6 bases, leaving 18 bases between the germline ends. CDR1 is LNHNV, CDR2 YYDKDF, per germline (reference sequence). There are 16 residues in the CDR3. The CDR3 reads CATSRDRGGSVGEQYF. The DNA read from the CDR3 is TGTGCCACCAGCAGAGATCGTGGGGGGTCAGTCGGCGAG.

There are many counts of this clone. The read ends 3 residues early relative to the CDR3; the germline J gene fills the gap. The chain uses TRBV28 and TRBJ1-4; 9 bases are shared with TRBD1. V lost 5 bases, J lost 8 bases, and 9 bases stayed unmatched. The CDR3 has 15 amino acids. Germline CDR1 MDHEN, CDR2 SYDVKM. The chain's CDR3 is CASSLPGQGREKLFF. The part of the CDR3 DNA that was read is TGTGCCAGCAGTCTCCCGGGACAGGGACGAGAAAAA.

This clone has at least ten counts. Read coverage stops 3 residues before the CDR3 terminus; the germline J gene supplies the remainder. The sample contains more than one DNA sequence encoding this CDR3. This rearrangement joins TRBV7-9 to TRBJ1-6; 8 bases agree with TRBD1. The V gene's germline CDR1 is SEHNR and CDR2 FQNEAQ (reference sequence). CDR3 length: 14 amino acids. V gave up 3 bases and J gave up 10 bases; unmatched junction bases: 5. CDR3 amino acids: CASSFGQGSSPLHF. The part of the CDR3 DNA that was read is TGTGCCAGCAGCTTTGGACAGGGTAGCTCACCC. The full variable domain, in which reference TRBV7-9 and TRBJ1-6 provide the parts outside the CDR3, is DTGVSQNPRHKITKRGQNVTFRCDPISEHNRLYWYRQTLGQGPEFLTYFQNEAQLEKSRLLSDRFSAERPKGSFSTLEIQRTEQGDSAMYLCASSFGQGSSPLHFGNGTRLTVT.